These 24 T cell receptor beta chains originate from one sample sequenced in a study of T cell clonality in common variable immunodeficiency. Here immunoSEQ multiplex PCR was the method, and the copy in TCRdb shows in-frame clones only, minus some. This sample carries fewer than 65,000 clones, none of them present only once. Input material: peripheral blood mononuclear cells. Receptors were obtained from a person aged 18-70 years in good health.

In regard to this clone: The read finishes 3 residues shy of the CDR3 end, and the germline J gene is used to complete it. V and J are TRBV7-3 and TRBJ1-2; D not resolved. Per the germline V gene, CDR1 is SGHTA and CDR2 is FQGTGA. This CDR3 has 12 residues. The DNA read from the CDR3 is TGTGCCAGCAGCTTTACTAGCACTGAC. This encodes CASSFTSTD. The CDR3 as a whole reads CASSFTSTDYTF.

This clone was found many times. The sequenced fragment ends 3 residues before the CDR3 boundary, so the rest is inferred from the germline J gene. The chain is built from TRBV20-1 and TRBJ2-7; 10 positions match TRBD2. The CDR3 totals 14 residues. V lost 1 base and J lost 4; bases outside the gene matches: 4. Germline V gene sequence: CDR1 DFQATT, CDR2 SNEGSKA (reference sequence). The DNA read from the CDR3 is TGCAGTGCTAGAGCCCCTAGCGGGAGATACGAG. Residues: CSARAPSGRYE. The entire CDR3 reads CSARAPSGRYEQYF.

Comments on this clone: Read data end 3 residues before the CDR3 end; the end is taken from the germline J gene. The chain employs TRBV19 and TRBJ1-2, with TRBD1 as a possible D gene (5 bases). The CDR3 runs to 15 residues. CDR1 and CDR2 (germline): LNHDA, SQIVND (reference sequence). This CDR3 reads CASSIVGGVDSDYTF. The CDR3 DNA, read in part, is TGTGCCAGTAGTATAGTCGGGGGAGTAGATAGCGAC.

This clone was observed at least ten times. The read is 3 residues too short to cover the CDR3 end, so that end is filled in from the germline J gene. The chain has TRBV7-9 and TRBJ2-7; unclear D gene. Germline V gene lookup returns CDR1 SEHNR and CDR2 FQNEAQ (reference sequence). With 5 bases removed from V and 5 bases from J, the gap between germline ends came to 19 bases. The CDR3 is made up of 15 amino acids. The CDR3 spells CASSLESSVYDEQYF. The DNA read from the CDR3 is TGTGCCAGCAGCCTAGAATCGAGCGTATACGACGAG.

This clone has at least ten counts. The read stops 3 residues short of the end of the CDR3; the missing end is completed from the germline J gene. The genes are TRBV18 and TRBJ1-1; TRBD1 agrees at 9 bases. Germline V CDR1 and CDR2: KGHSH, LQKENI. This CDR3 has 14 residues. J was trimmed by 1 base and V by 6 bases; bases with no gene match: 3. The CDR3 bases that were read are TGTGCCAGCTCCGACAGGGGGAAGAACACTGAA. This encodes CASSDRGKNTE. The CDR3, in full, reads CASSDRGKNTEAFF.

This clone has ten or more counts. From the germline J gene comes the end of the CDR3, since the read stops 3 residues before it. The chain combines TRBV5-4 with TRBJ1-2; TRBD1 is a possible D gene (6 bases). This CDR3 is built from 15 residues. Looked up from germline, CDR1 is SGHNT and CDR2 is YYREEE (reference sequence). The CDR3 bases that were read are TGTGCCAGCAGCGGCGGCACAGGGTATCTCGGGGGC. Protein product: CASSGGTGYLGG. The entire CDR3 reads CASSGGTGYLGGYTF.

Only a few counts were recorded for this clone. The read is 3 residues too short to cover the CDR3 end, so that end is filled in from the germline J gene. The chain uses TRBV30 and TRBJ2-1; 8 bases are shared with TRBD2. From germline, CDR1 is GTSNPN and CDR2 SVGIG (reference sequence). CDR3 length: 16 residues. V lost 5 bases to trimming and J lost 7 bases; unmatched junction nucleotides: 16. The covered CDR3 bases are TGTGCCTGGGGTTCCCCCCCGACCAGCGGGAGTAATGAG. This sequence encodes CAWGSPPTSGSNE. The CDR3 reads in full as CAWGSPPTSGSNEQFF.

This clone was seen repeatedly, ten times or more. The CDR3 goes on 3 residues after the read ends, and that part is filled in from the germline J gene. The chain recombines TRBV5-5 with TRBJ1-1; TRBD1 is a possible D gene (6 bases). The CDR3 loop spans 11 amino acids. The germline V gene has CDR1 SGHKS and CDR2 YYEKEE (reference sequence). CDR3 in amino acids: CASSLQGTAFF. The sequenced part of the CDR3 DNA is TGTGCCAGCAGCTTGCAGGGGACG.

Many counts were recorded for this clone. Read coverage stops 3 residues before the CDR3 terminus; the germline J gene supplies the remainder. The V call is TRBV20-1, the J call TRBJ2-1; 12 bases line up with TRBD2. Losses at the gene ends were 5 bases for V and 4 bases for J; bases not matched to a gene: 3. CDR3 length: 14 amino acids. Per the germline V gene, CDR1 is DFQATT and CDR2 is SNEGSKA (reference sequence). The CDR3 is CSASGLAGYNEQFF. CDR3 DNA, as far as it was read: TGCAGTGCTTCAGGACTAGCGGGGTACAATGAG.

In the case of this clone: The sequenced fragment ends 3 residues before the CDR3 boundary, so the rest is inferred from the germline J gene. V is TRBV5-1 and J is TRBJ2-3; maybe TRBD1 (5 bases). CDR1 and CDR2 from the germline V gene are SGHRS and YFSETQ. This CDR3 has 13 amino acids. The CDR3 here is CASSSGIQETQYF. CDR3 DNA, as far as it was read: TGCGCCAGCAGCTCAGGGATTCAAGAGACG.

This clone has a count of ten or more. The read terminates 3 residues before the CDR3 end, so the remaining end is supplied by the germline J gene. The chain combines TRBV18 with TRBJ2-2, with 7 bases aligning to TRBD1. Germline-derived CDR1 and CDR2 are KGHSH and LQKENI. The CDR3 loop spans 14 amino acids. V gave up 9 bases and J gave up 2 bases; unmatched junction bases: 6. The part of the CDR3 DNA that was read is TGTGCCAGTAACCGGGACAGAAACACCGGGGAG. It yields the protein CASNRDRNTGE. The full CDR3 protein reads CASNRDRNTGELFF.

This clone was seen many times. From the germline J gene comes the end of the CDR3, since the read stops 3 residues before it. Other DNA sequences in the sample encode the same CDR3. V and J are TRBV5-6 and TRBJ2-7, with D perhaps TRBD1 or TRBD2 (5 bases each). The CDR3 is 13 residues long. Germline V lookup: CDR1 SGHDT, CDR2 YYEEEE. V was trimmed by 0 bases and J by 4 bases, leaving 8 bases between them. The sequenced CDR3 bases are TGTGCCAGCAGCTTGGCAGGGAGTTACGAG. Encoded protein: CASSLAGSYE. The full CDR3 protein is CASSLAGSYEQYF.

This clone was seen at least ten times. The read stops 3 residues short of the end of the CDR3; the missing end is completed from the germline J gene. The chain couples TRBV5-1 to TRBJ1-1, with no clear D. Trimming removed 4 bases at V and 1 base at J, with 11 bases between. From germline, CDR1 is SGHRS and CDR2 YFSETQ. This CDR3 is 14 amino acids long. CDR3 sequence: CASSDSRGNTEAFF. The CDR3 bases that were read are TGCGCCAGCAGCGACTCCCGGGGGAACACTGAA. Looking up the rest from reference TRBV5-1 and TRBJ1-1 gives the full variable domain: KAGVTQTPRYLIKTRGQQVTLSCSPISGHRSVSWYQQTPGQGLQFLFEYFSETQRNKGNFPGRFSGRQFSNSRSEMNVSTLELGDSALYLCASSDSRGNTEAFFGQGTRLTVV.

This clone was counted at least ten times. The read ends 3 residues before the CDR3 terminus; that terminus is restored from the germline J gene. The chain joins TRBV5-1 to TRBJ2-2; 7 bases match TRBD1. V was pared by 5 bases and J by 6 bases, with 4 bases of the junction left unmatched. CDR1 SGHRS and CDR2 YFSETQ come from the germline V gene. This CDR3 is built from 13 residues. The CDR3 DNA, read in part, is TGCGCCAGCAGTTCGACAGGGCCCGGGGAG. Its protein product is CASSSTGPGE. The whole CDR3 reads CASSSTGPGELFF.

This clone has at least ten counts. The read is 3 residues too short to cover the CDR3 end, so that end is filled in from the germline J gene. The chain is built from TRBV7-8 and TRBJ1-2; perhaps TRBD1 as D (5 bases). Germline CDR1 is SGHVS and CDR2 is FQNEAQ. The CDR3 totals 13 residues. CDR3 bases read: TGTGCCAGCAGCTTAGTTGGGGCGCGGGGC. This codes for CASSLVGARG. The entire CDR3 protein is CASSLVGARGYTF.

This clone was seen ten or more times. The CDR3 DNA, read in part, is TGTGCCAGTAGTATGGGGCCGGCAAACTATGGC. This encodes CASSMGPANYG. The CDR3 in full is CASSMGPANYGYTF. The genes are TRBV19 and TRBJ1-2, with D possibly being TRBD1 (5 bases). The CDR3 is cut off 3 residues early in the read; its end comes from the germline J gene. Trimming took 3 bases from V and 2 from J, leaving 10 bases between them. CDR3 length: 14 residues. Looked up from germline, CDR1 is LNHDA and CDR2 is SQIVND (reference sequence).

This clone was seen repeatedly, ten times or more. The junction differs from germline at one of its ends, possibly a read error. The read falls 3 residues short of the CDR3 end, and the missing part is taken from the germline J gene. The chain combines TRBV4-2 with TRBJ1-6; 8 bases are shared with TRBD1. CDR3 size: 15 residues. CDR1 and CDR2 (germline): LGHNA, YNFKEQ. CDR3 sequence reads: CASSQDRGNNSPLHF. The DNA read from the CDR3 is TGCGCCAGCAGCCAAGACAGGGGCAATAATTCACCC.

The CDR3 loop is CASSPSVVAGGEMKTQYF. Incomplete CDR3 DNA: TGTGCCAGCAGTCCTTCGGTAGTAGCGGGGGGGGAGATGAAGACC. The rearrangement uses TRBV27 and TRBJ2-5; 11 bases line up with TRBD2. The sequence runs out 3 residues before the end of the CDR3; the remainder is reconstructed from the germline J gene. Germline values: CDR1 MNHEY, CDR2 SMNVEV (reference sequence). J gave up 6 bases and V 5 bases, and 17 bases lay outside the gene matches. The CDR3 covers 18 residues.

This clone was picked up many times. The sequenced fragment ends 3 residues before the CDR3 boundary, so the rest is inferred from the germline J gene. The chain couples TRBV7-3 to TRBJ2-1; 8 bases line up with TRBD2. Trimming removed 0 bases from V and 2 bases from J; junction bases left unmatched: 3. Germline lookup yields CDR1 SGHTA and CDR2 FQGTGA. The CDR3 totals 16 residues. The CDR3 bases that were read are TGTGCCAGCAGCTTAACCGGGAGGGGTACCTACAATGAG. The encoded protein is CASSLTGRGTYNE. The CDR3 in full is CASSLTGRGTYNEQFF.

This clone was picked up many times. The read falls 3 residues short of the CDR3 end, and the missing part is taken from the germline J gene. The chain combines TRBV6-1 with TRBJ1-5; 7 bases line up with TRBD1. The CDR3 totals 16 residues. Germline V CDR1 and CDR2: MNHNS, SASEGT. The junction had 5 bases not matched to a gene; V was cut back by 0 bases and J by 3 bases. CDR3: CASSEASGGSNQPQHF. The CDR3 bases that were read are TGTGCCAGCAGTGAAGCGTCAGGGGGGTCCAATCAGCCC.

This clone appeared many times. The read ends 3 residues before the CDR3 terminus; that terminus is restored from the germline J gene. The chain uses TRBV6-1 and TRBJ1-4; 10 bases are shared with TRBD1. Trimming took 4 bases from V and 7 from J; bases not matched to a gene: 3. The CDR3 has 14 amino acids. Germline V gene sequence: CDR1 MNHNS, CDR2 SASEGT. CDR3 DNA (partial): TGTGCCAGCAGTGGGACAGGGGGAAGTGAAAAA. It is translated as CASSGTGGSEK. The entire CDR3 protein is CASSGTGGSEKLFF.

A word on this clone: The CDR3 end lies 3 residues beyond the end of the read and is filled in from the germline J gene. V and J are TRBV7-2 and TRBJ1-2; no firm D call. This CDR3 region has 14 residues. Germline CDR1 SGHTA, CDR2 FQGNSA. CDR3 loop: CASSLAATAGDYTF. The CDR3 bases that were read are TGTGCCAGCAGCTTAGCCGCGACGGCGGGCGAC.

This clone came up many times. The read ends 3 residues shy of where the CDR3 ends; the end is completed using the germline J gene. The chain is built from TRBV2 and TRBJ2-3; TRBD2 aligns across 9 bases. The V gene end was trimmed by 4 bases and the J gene end by 3 bases; junction bases not matched to a gene: 5. The CDR3 runs 15 residues. Germline CDR1 SNHLY, CDR2 FYNNEI. CDR3 protein: CASSAAGGPTDTQYF. The sequenced part of the CDR3 DNA is TGTGCCAGCAGTGCCGCGGGGGGGCCGACAGATACG. Complete variable domain (other parts from reference TRBV2 and TRBJ2-3): EPEVTQTPSHQVTQMGQEVILRCVPISNHLYFYWYRQILGQKVEFLVSFYNNEISEKSEIFDDQFSVERPDGSNFTLKIRSTKLEDSAMYFCASSAAGGPTDTQYFGPGTRLTVL.

This clone has ten or more counts. The read comes to an end 3 residues before the CDR3 does, leaving the germline J gene to fill in the end. The V and J genes are TRBV20-1 and TRBJ2-5; 10 bases match TRBD1. The CDR3 has 14 residues. The germline V gene encodes CDR1 DFQATT and CDR2 SNEGSKA (reference sequence). With V trimmed by 1 base and J by 4 bases, 3 bases remained unmatched. The CDR3 spells CSARGTGGGETQYF. The sequenced part of the CDR3 DNA is TGCAGTGCTAGAGGGACAGGGGGAGGAGAGACC.